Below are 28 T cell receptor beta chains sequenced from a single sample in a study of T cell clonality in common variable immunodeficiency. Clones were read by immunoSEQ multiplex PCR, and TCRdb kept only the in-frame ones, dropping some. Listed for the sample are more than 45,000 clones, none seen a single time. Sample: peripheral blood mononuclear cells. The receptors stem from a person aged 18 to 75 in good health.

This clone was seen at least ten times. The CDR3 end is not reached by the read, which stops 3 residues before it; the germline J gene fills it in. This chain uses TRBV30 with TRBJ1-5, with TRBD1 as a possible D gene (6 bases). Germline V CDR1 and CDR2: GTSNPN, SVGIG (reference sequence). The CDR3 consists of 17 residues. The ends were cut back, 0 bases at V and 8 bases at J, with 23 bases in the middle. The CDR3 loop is CAWSVGRPGGHLKPQHF. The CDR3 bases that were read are TGTGCCTGGAGTGTCGGTCGTCCTGGGGGCCACTTAAAGCCC.

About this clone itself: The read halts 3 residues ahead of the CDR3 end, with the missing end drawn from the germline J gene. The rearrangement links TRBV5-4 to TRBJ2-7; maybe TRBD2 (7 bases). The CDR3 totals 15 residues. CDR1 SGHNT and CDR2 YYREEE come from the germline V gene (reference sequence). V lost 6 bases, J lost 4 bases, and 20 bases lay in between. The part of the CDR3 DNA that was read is TGTGCCAGCACTCCCTGGGGCGGGGGCCAGTACGAG. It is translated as CASTPWGGGQYE. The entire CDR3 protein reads CASTPWGGGQYEQYF. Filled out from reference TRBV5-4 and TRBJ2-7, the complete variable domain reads ETGVTQSPTHLIKTRGQQVTLRCSSQSGHNTVSWYQQALGQGPQFIFQYYREEENGRGNFPPRFSGLQFPNYSSELNVNALELDDSALYLCASTPWGGGQYEQYFGPGTRLTVT.

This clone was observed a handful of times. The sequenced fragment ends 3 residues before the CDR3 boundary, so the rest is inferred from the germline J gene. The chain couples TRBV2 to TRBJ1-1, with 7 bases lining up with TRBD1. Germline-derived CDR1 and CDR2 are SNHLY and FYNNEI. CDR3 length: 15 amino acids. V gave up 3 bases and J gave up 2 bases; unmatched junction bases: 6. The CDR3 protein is CASSEVGQPNTEAFF. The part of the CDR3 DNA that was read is TGTGCCAGCAGTGAGGTGGGACAGCCTAACACTGAA.

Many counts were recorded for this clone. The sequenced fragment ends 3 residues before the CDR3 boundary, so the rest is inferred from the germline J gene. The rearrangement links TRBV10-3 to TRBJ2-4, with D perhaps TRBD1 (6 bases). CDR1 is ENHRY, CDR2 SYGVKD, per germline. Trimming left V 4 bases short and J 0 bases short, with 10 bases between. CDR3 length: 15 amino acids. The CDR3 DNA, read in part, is TGTGCCATCAGTGTTGGACAGTTAGCCAAAAACATT. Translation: CAISVGQLAKNI. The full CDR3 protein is CAISVGQLAKNIQYF.

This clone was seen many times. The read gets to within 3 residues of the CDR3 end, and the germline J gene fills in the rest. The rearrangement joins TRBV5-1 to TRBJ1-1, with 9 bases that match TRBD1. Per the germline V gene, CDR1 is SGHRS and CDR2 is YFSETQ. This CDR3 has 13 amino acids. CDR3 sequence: CASSFMDRGEAFF. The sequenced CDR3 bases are TGCGCCAGCAGCTTCATGGACAGGGGCGAA.

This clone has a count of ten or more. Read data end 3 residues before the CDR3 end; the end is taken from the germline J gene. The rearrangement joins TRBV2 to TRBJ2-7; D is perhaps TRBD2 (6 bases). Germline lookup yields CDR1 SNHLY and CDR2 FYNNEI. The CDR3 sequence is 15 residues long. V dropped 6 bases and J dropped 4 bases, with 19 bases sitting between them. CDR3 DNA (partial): TGTGCCAGCAGACACCAGGGAGGAGATCCTTACGAG. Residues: CASRHQGGDPYE. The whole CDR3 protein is CASRHQGGDPYEQYF.

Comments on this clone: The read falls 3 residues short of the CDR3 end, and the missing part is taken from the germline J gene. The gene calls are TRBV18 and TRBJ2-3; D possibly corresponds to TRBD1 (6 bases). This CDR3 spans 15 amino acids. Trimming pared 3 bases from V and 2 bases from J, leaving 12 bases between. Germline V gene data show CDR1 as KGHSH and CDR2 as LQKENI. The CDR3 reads CASSPLGDITDTQYF. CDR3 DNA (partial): TGTGCCAGCTCACCTCTAGGGGACATCACAGATACG.

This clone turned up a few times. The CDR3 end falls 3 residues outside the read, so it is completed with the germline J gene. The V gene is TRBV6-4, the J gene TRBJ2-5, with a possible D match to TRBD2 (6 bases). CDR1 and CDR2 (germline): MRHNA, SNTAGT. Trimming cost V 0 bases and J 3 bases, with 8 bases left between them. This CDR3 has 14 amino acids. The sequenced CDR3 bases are TGTGCCAGCAGTGACTCGGGACTCAAAGAGACC. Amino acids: CASSDSGLKET. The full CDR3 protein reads CASSDSGLKETQYF.

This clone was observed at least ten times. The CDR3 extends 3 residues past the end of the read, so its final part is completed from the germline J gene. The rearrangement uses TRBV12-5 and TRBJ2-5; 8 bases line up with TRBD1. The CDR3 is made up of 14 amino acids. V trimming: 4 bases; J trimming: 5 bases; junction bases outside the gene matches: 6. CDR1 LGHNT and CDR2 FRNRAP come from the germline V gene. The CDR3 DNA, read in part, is TGTGCTAGTGGTTCGGACAGGGAACGGGAGACC. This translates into CASGSDRERET. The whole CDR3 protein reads CASGSDRERETQYF.

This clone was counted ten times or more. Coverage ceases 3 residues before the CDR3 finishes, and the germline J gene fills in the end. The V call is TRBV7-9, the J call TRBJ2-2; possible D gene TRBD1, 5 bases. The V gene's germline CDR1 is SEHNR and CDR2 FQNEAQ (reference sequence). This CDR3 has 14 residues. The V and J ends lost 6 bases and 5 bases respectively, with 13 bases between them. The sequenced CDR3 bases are TGTGCCAGCAGTTCGGACACCCAGACCGGGGAG. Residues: CASSSDTQTGE. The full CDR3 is CASSSDTQTGELFF.

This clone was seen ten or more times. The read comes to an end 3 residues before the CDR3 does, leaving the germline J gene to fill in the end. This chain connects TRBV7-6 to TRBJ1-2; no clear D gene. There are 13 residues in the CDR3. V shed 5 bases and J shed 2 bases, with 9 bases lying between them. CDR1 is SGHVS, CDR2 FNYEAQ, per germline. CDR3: CASSPSGNYGYTF. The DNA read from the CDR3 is TGTGCCAGCAGCCCCTCCGGGAACTATGGC.

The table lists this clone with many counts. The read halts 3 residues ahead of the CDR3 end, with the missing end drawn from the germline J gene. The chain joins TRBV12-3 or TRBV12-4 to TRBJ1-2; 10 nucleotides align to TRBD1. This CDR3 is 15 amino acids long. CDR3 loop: CASSFTGTGVKGYTF. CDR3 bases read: TGTGCCAGCAGCTTTACCGGGACAGGGGTCAAAGGC.

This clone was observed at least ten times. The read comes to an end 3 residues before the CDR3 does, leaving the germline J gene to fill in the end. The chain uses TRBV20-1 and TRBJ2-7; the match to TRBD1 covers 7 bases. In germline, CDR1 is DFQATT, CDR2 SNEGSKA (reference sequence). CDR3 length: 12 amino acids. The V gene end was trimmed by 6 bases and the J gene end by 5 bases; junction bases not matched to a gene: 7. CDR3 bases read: TGCAGTGCGTCCGACAGGGAAAACGAG. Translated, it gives CSASDRENE. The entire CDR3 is CSASDRENEQYF.

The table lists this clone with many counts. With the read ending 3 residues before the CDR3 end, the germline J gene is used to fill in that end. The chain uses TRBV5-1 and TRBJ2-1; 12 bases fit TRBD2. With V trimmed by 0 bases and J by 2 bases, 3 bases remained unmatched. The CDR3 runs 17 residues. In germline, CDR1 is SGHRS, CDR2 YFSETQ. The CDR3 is CASSLVSSGGAYNEQFF. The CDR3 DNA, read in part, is TGCGCCAGCAGCTTGGTATCTAGCGGGGGGGCCTACAATGAG.

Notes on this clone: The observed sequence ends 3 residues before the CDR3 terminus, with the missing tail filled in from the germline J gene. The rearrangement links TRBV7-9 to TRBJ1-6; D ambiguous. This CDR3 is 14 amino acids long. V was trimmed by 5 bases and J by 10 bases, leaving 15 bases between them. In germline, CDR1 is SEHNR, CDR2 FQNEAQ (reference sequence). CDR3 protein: CASSDPKRRSPLHF. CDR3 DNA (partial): TGTGCCAGCAGCGACCCAAAGAGGCGGTCACCC.

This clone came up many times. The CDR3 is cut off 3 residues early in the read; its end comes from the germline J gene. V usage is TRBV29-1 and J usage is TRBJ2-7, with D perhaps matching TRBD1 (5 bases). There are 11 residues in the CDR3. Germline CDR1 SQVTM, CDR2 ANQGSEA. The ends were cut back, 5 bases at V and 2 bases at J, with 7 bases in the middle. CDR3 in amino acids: CSVSDTYEQYF. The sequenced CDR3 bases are TGCAGCGTTTCGGACACCTACGAG.

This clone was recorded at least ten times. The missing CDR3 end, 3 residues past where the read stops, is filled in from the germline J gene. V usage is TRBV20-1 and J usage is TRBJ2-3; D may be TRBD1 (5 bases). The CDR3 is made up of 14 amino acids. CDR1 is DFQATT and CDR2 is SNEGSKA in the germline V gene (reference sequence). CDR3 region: CSARRGNSNQPQYF. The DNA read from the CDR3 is TGCAGTGCTAGAAGGGGCAATAGCAATCAGCCG.

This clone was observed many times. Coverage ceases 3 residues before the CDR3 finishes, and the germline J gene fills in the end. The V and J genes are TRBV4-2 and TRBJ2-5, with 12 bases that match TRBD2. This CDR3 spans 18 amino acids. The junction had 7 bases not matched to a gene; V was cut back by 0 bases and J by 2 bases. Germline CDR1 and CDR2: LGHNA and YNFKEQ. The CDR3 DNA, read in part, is TGTGCCAGCAGCCAAGAACTAGCGGGGGGAAGGAGGCAAGAGACC. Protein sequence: CASSQELAGGRRQET. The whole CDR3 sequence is CASSQELAGGRRQETQYF.

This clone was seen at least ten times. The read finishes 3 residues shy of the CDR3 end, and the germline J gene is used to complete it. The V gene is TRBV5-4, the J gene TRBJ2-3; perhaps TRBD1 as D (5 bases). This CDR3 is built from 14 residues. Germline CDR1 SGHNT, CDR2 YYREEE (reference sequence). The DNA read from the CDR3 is TGTGCCAGCAGTTACGACAGCAACCAAGAGACG. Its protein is CASSYDSNQET. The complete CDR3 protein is CASSYDSNQETQYF.

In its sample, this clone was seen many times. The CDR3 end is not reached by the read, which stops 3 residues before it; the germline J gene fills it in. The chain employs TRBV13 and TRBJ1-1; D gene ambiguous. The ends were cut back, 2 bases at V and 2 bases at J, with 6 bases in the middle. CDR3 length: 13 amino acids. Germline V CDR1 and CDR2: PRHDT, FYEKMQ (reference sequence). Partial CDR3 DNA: TGTGCCAGCAGCTTATCCAGTAACACTGAA. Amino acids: CASSLSSNTE. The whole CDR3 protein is CASSLSSNTEAFF.

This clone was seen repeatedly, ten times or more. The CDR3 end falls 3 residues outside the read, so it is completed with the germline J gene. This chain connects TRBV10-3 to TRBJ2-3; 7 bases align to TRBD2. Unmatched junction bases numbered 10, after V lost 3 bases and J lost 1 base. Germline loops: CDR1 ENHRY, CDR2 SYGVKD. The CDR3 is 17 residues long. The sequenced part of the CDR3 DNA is TGTGCCATCAGTGAAGTAGCTAGCGGTTTTCGCACAGATACG. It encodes CAISEVASGFRTDT. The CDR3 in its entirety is CAISEVASGFRTDTQYF.

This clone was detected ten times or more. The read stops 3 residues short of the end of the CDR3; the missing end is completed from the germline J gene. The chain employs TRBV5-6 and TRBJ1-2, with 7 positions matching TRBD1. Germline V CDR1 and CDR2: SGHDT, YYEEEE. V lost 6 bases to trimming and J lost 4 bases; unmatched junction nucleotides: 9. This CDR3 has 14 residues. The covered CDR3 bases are TGTGCCAGCACACACAGGGGCGGGAGCTATGGC. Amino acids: CASTHRGGSYG. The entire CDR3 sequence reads CASTHRGGSYGYTF.

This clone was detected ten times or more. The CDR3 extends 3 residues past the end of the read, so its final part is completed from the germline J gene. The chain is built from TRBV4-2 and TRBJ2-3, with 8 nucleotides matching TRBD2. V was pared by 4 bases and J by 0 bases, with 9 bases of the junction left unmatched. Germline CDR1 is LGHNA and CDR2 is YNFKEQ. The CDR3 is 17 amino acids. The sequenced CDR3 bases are TGTGCCAGCAGCCCGGCGGGCAGCGGGGGAAGCACAGATACG. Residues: CASSPAGSGGSTDT. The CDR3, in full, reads CASSPAGSGGSTDTQYF.

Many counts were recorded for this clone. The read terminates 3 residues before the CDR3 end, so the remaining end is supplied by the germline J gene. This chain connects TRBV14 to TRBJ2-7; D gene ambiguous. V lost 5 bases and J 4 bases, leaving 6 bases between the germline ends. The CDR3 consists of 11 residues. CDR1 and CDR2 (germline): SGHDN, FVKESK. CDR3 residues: CASSATYEQYF. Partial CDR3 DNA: TGTGCCAGCAGCGCTACGTACGAG. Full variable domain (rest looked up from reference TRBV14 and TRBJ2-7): EAGVTQFPSHSVIEKGQTVTLRCDPISGHDNLYWYRRVMGKEIKFLLHFVKESKQDESGMPNNRFLAERTGGTYSTLKVQPAELEDSGVYFCASSATYEQYFGPGTRLTVT.

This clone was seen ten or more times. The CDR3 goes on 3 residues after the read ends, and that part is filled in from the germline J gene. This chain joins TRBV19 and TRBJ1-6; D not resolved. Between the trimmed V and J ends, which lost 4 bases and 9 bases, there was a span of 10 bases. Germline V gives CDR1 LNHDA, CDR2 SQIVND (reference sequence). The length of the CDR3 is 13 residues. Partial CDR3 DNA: TGTGCCAGTAGTACCTCGGGGAGTTCACCC. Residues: CASSTSGSSP. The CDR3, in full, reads CASSTSGSSPLHF. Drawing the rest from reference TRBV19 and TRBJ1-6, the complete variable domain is DGGITQSPKYLFRKEGQNVTLSCEQNLNHDAMYWYRQDPGQGLRLIYYSQIVNDFQKGDIAEGYSVSREKKESFPLTVTSAQKNPTAFYLCASSTSGSSPLHFGNGTRLTVT.

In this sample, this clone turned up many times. Here the CDR3 reads CASGLAISGGGTDTQYF. The CDR3 bases that were read are TGCGCCAGCGGACTAGCGATAAGCGGGGGTGGTACAGATACG. The rearrangement links TRBV5-1 to TRBJ2-3; 9 bases are a match to TRBD2. The read terminates 3 residues ahead of where the CDR3 ends, so the germline J gene completes it. Germline assignment: CDR1 SGHRS and CDR2 YFSETQ. The CDR3 totals 17 residues. V lost 7 bases, J lost 3 bases, and 15 bases stayed unmatched.

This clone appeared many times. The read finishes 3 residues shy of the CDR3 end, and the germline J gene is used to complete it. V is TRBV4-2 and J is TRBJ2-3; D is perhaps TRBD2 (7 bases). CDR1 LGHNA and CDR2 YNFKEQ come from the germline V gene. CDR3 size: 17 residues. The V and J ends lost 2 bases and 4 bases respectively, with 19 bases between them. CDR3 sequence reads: CASSQIGGGALSDTQYF. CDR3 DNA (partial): TGTGCCAGCAGCCAAATAGGAGGGGGGGCCCTTTCAGATACG.

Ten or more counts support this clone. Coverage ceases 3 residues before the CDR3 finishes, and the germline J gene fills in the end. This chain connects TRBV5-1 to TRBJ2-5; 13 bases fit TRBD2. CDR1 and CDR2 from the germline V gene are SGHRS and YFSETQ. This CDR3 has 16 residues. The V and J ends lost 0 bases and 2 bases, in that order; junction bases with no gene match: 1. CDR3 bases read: TGCGCCAGCAGCTTGGGGGGACTAGCGGGGCAAGAGACC. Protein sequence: CASSLGGLAGQET. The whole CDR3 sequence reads CASSLGGLAGQETQYF.